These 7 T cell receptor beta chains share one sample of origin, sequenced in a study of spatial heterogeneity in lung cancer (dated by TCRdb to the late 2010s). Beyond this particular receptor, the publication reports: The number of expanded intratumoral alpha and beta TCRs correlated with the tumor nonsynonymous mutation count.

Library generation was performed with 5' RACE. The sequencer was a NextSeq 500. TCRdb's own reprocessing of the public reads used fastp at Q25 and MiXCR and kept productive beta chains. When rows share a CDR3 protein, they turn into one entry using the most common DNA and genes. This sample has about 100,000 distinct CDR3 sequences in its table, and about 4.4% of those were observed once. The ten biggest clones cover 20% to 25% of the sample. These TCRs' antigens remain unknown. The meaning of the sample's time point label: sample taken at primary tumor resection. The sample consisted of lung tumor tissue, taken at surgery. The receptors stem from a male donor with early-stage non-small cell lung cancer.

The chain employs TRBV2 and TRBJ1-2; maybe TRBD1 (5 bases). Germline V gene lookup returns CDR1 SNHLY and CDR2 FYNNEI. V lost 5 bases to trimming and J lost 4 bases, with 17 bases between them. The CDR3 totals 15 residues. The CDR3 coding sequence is TGTGCCAGCAGTTCCGGGAGGGGCGTCTTCTATGGCTACACCTTC. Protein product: CASSSGRGVFYGYTF.

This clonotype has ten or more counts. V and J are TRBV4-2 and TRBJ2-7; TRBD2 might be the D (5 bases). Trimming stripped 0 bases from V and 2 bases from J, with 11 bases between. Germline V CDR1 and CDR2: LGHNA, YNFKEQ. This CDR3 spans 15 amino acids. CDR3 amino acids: CASSQDPGNPYEQYF. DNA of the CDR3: TGTGCCAGCAGCCAAGATCCGGGAAACCCCTACGAGCAGTACTTC.

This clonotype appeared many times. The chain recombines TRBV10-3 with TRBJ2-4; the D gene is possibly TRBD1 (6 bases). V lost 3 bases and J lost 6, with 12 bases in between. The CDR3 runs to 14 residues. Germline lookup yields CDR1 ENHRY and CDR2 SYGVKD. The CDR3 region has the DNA TGTGCCATCAGTGACGGCTCAGGGGCAAACATTCAGTACTTC. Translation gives CAISDGSGANIQYF.

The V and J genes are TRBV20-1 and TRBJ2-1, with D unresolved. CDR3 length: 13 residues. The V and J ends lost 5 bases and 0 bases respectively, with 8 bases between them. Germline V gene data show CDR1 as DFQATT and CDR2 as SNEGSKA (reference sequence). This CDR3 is CSASVSSYNEQFF. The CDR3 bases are TGCAGTGCTTCGGTGAGCTCCTACAATGAGCAGTTCTTC.

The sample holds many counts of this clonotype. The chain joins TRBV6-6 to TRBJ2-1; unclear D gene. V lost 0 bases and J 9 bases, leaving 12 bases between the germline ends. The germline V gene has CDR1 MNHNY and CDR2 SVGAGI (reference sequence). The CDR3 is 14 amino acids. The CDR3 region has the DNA TGTGCCAGCAGTTACTCGAGCTCAGTCGGTGAGCAGTTCTTC. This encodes CASSYSSSVGEQFF.

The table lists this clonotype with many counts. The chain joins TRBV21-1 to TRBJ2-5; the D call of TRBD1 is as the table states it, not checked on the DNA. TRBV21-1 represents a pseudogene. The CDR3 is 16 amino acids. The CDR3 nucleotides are TGTGCCAGCAGCACCTGGGACAGGGATGGGCCAGAGACCCAGTACTTC. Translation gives CASSTWDRDGPETQYF.

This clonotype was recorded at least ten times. The CDR3 region is CASSDASAYPYNEQFF. DNA for the CDR3: TGTGCCAGCAGCGACGCTAGCGCCTACCCCTACAATGAGCAGTTCTTC. V and J are TRBV11-2 and TRBJ2-1; the D gene is possibly TRBD2 (6 bases). Trimming took 5 bases from V and 2 from J, leaving 16 bases between them. The CDR3 length is 16 residues. Germline assignment: CDR1 SGHAT and CDR2 FQNNGV.